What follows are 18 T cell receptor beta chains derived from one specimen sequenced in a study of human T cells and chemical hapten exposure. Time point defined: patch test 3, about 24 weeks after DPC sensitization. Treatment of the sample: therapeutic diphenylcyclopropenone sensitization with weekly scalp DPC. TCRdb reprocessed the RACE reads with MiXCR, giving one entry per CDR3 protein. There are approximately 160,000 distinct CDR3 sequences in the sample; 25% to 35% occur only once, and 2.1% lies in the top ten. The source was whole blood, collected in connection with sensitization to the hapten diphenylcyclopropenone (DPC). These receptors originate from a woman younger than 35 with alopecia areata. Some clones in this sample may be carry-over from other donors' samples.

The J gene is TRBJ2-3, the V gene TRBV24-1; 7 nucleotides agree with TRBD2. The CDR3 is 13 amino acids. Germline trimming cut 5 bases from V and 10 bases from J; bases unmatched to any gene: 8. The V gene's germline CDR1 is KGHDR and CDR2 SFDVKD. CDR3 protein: CATSVRGGNAQYF. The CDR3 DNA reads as TGTGCCACCAGTGTCCGGGGAGGGAACGCGCAGTATTTT.

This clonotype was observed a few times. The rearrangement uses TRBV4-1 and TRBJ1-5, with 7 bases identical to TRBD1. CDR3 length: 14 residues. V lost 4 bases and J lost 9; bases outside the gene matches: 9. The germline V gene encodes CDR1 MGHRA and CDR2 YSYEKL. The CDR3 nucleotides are TGCGCCAGCAGCCCTGGGACAGCCCCTGGGCCCCAGCATTTT. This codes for CASSPGTAPGPQHF.

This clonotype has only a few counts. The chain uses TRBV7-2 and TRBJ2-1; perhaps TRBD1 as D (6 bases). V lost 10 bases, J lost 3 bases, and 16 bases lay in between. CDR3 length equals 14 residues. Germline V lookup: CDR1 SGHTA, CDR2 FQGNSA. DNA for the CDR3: TGTGCCACACGACAGGACATACTCTACAATGAGCAGTTCTTC. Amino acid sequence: CATRQDILYNEQFF.

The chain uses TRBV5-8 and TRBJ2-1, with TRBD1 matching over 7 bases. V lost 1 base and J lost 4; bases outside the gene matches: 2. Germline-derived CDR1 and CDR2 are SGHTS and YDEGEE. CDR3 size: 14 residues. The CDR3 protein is CASSLSQGYNEQFF. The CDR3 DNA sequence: TGTGCCAGCAGCTTGTCACAGGGGTACAATGAGCAGTTCTTC.

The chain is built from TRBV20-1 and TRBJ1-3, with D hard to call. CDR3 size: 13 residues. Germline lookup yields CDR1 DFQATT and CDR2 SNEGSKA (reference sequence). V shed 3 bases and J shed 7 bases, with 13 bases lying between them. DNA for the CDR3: TGCAGTGCTAGCGAACGGAATATGAACACCATATATTTT. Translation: CSASERNMNTIYF.

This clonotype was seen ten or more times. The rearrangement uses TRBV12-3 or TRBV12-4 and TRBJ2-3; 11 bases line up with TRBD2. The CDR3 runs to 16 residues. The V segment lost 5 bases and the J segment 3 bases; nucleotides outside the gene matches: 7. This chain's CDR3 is CASSLILAGETDTQYF. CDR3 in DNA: TGTGCCAGCAGTCTCATACTAGCGGGAGAGACAGATACGCAGTATTTT.

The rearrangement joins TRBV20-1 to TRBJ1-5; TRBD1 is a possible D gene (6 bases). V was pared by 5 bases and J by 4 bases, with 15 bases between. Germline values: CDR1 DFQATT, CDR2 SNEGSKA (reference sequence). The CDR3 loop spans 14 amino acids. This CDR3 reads CSASSGTINQPQHF. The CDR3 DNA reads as TGCAGTGCTTCCTCGGGGACAATTAATCAGCCCCAGCATTTT.

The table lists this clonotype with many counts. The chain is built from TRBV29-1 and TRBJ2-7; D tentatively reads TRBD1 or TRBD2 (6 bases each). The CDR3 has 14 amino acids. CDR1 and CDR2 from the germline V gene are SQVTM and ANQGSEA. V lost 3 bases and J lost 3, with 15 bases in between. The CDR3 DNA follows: TGCAGCGTTGAGGCCCGGGGGCCCCGCTACGAGCAGTACTTC. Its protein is CSVEARGPRYEQYF.

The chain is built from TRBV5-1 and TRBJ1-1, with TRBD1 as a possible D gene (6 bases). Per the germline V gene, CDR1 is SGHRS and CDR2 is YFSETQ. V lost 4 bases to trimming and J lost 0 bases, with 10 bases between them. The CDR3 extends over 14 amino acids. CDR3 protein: CASSPGAMNTEAFF. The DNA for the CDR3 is TGCGCCAGCAGCCCAGGGGCTATGAACACTGAAGCTTTCTTT.

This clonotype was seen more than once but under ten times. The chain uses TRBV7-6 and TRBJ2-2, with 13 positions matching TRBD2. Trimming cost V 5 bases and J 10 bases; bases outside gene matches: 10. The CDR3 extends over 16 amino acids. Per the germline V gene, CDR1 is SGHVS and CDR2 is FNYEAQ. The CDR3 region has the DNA TGTGCCAGCAGCCCGCGGACTAGCGGGGGTGGAGAGGAGCTGTTTTTT. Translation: CASSPRTSGGGEELFF.

CDR3 nucleotides: TGTGCCAGCAGCTTGAGCTTAAACCCGGGGAGCAATCAGCCCCAGCATTTT. Amino acids: CASSLSLNPGSNQPQHF. The chain recombines TRBV7-2 with TRBJ1-5; no firm D call. Trimming removed 3 bases from V and 1 base from J, with 16 bases in between. CDR1 SGHTA and CDR2 FQGNSA come from the germline V gene. This CDR3 has 17 amino acids.

Written as DNA, the CDR3 is TGCGCCAGCAGCCACCAGCAGACATTCACTGAAGCTTTCTTT. Protein: CASSHQQTFTEAFF. The V gene is TRBV4-1, the J gene TRBJ1-1; no clear D gene. CDR1 is MGHRA and CDR2 is YSYEKL in the germline V gene. Trimming took 3 bases from V and 4 from J, leaving 12 bases between them. This CDR3 has 14 residues.

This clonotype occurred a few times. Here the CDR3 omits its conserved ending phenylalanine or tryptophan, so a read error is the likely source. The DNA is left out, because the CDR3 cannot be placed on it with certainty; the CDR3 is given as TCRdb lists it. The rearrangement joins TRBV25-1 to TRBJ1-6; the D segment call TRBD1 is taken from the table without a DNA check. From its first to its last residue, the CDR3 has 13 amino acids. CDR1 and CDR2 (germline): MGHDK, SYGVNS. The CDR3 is CASSECSGGQAPI.

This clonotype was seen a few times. DNA of the CDR3: TGTGCCAGCAGACACCGGGACACGAACACCGGGGAGCTGTTTTTT. Its protein product is CASRHRDTNTGELFF. V is TRBV12-3 or TRBV12-4 and J is TRBJ2-2; tentatively, D is TRBD1 (6 bases). The CDR3 runs 15 residues. Trimming took 6 bases from V and 0 from J, leaving 11 bases between them.

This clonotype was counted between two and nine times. The CDR3: CASSSRITRQGSNEQFF. CDR3 nucleotides: TGTGCCAGCAGTTCCCGGATTACCAGACAGGGGAGTAATGAGCAGTTCTTC. V gene TRBV28 combines with J gene TRBJ2-1; 8 bases are a match to TRBD1. V trimming: 4 bases; J trimming: 7 bases; junction bases outside the gene matches: 15. This CDR3 is 17 amino acids long. The germline gives CDR1 MDHEN, CDR2 SYDVKM. Complete variable domain (other parts from reference TRBV28 and TRBJ2-1): DVKVTQSSRYLVKRTGEKVFLECVQDMDHENMFWYRQDPGLGLRLIYFSYDVKMKEKGDIPEGYSVSREKKERFSLILESASTNQTSMYLCASSSRITRQGSNEQFFGPGTRLTVL.

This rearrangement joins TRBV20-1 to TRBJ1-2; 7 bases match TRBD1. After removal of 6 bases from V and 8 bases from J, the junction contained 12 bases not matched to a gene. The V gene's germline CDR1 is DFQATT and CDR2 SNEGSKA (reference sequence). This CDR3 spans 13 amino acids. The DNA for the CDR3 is TGCAGTGCCGGGGACAGCGCCGTGGGAGGCTACACCTTC. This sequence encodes CSAGDSAVGGYTF.

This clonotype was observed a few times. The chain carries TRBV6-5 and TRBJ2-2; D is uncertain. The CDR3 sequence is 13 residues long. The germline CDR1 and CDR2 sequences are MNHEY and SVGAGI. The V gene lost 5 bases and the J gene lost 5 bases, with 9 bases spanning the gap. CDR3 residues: CASSPTRTGELFF. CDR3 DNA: TGTGCCAGCAGTCCCACTCGAACCGGGGAGCTGTTTTTT.

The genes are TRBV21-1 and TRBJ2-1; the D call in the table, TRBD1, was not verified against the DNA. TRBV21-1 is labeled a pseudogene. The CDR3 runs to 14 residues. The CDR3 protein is CATSEGELHNEQFF. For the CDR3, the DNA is TGTGCCACCTCGGAAGGGGAGTTACACAATGAGCAGTTCTTC.